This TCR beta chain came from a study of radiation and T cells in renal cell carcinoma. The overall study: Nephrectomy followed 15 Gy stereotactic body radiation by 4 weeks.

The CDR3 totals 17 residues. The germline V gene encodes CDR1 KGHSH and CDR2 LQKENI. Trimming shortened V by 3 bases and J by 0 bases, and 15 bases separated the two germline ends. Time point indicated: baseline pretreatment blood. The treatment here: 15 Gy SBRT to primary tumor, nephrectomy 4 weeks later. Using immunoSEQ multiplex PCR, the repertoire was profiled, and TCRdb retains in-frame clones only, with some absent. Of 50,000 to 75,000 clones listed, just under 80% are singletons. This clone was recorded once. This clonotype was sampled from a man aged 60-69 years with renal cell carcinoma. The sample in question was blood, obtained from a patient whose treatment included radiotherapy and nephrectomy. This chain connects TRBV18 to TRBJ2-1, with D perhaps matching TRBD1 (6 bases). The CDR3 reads CASSPIPDSPSYNEQFF. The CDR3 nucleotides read TGTGCCAGCTCACCGATCCCGGACAGTCCCTCCTACAATGAGCAGTTCTTC.